The 12 T cell receptor beta chains presented below share a single source sample, sequenced in a study of regulatory T cells in long-lasting Graves disease. CDR3 regions were amplified by Arm-PCR using iRepertoire HTBI primers to build TCR beta libraries. TCRdb itself ran the multiplex PCR reads through MiXCR, one entry per CDR3 protein. The data hold fewer than 500,000 distinct CDR3 sequences, with around 16% observed a single time. Time point noted: newly diagnosed GD, antithyroid drugs for less than 3 months. RNA isolated from PBMCs was used to make the TCR library. This same sample was also part of a study on T cells in Graves' hyperthyroidism and ophthalmopathy.

The sequences come from peripheral blood mononuclear cells (PBMCs), collected at new diagnosis, from a patient treated with antithyroid drugs. The receptor set was obtained from a middle-aged man with Graves disease.

This clonotype was detected a few times. At one end the junction does not follow the germline gene, possibly because of a read error. This chain's CDR3 is CVSGVGLANYEQYF. DNA of the CDR3: TGTGTCAGCGGCGTGGGACTAGCGAACTACGAGCAGTACTTC. This chain uses TRBV11-2 with TRBJ2-7; TRBD2 matches at 10 bases. Per germline, CDR1 SGHAT and CDR2 FQNNGV. The CDR3 totals 14 residues.

This clonotype came up a few times. The chain employs TRBV28 and TRBJ1-4; D call uncertain. Between the trimmed V and J ends, which lost 6 bases and 3 bases, there was a span of 11 bases. Germline V gene data show CDR1 as MDHEN and CDR2 as SYDVKM. The CDR3 sequence is 14 residues long. CDR3 region: CASSLGLPNEKLFF. The CDR3 nucleotides are TGTGCCAGCAGCCTCGGGCTGCCTAATGAAAAACTGTTTTTT.

The V and J genes are TRBV20-1 and TRBJ2-1; no clear D. Trimming stripped 1 base from V and 6 bases from J, with 10 bases between. CDR1 and CDR2 from the germline V gene are DFQATT and SNEGSKA (reference sequence). The CDR3 is made up of 13 amino acids. As DNA, the CDR3 is TGCAGTGCTAGAGCACTAAAACCCAATGAGCAGTTCTTC. Amino acid sequence: CSARALKPNEQFF.

The chain is built from TRBV20-1 and TRBJ2-1, with no clear D. Trimming left V 3 bases short and J 12 bases short, with 12 bases between. Germline lookup yields CDR1 DFQATT and CDR2 SNEGSKA (reference sequence). The CDR3 covers 11 residues. CDR3 DNA: TGCAGTGCTAGTCTCCCGGTGGGGCAGTTCTTC. Protein sequence: CSASLPVGQFF.

The chain joins TRBV24-1 to TRBJ2-2; D is unresolved. Germline CDR1 reads KGHDR; CDR2 reads SFDVKD. The CDR3 loop spans 18 amino acids. V was clipped by 3 bases and J by 5 bases, with 21 bases between them. CDR3 in amino acids: CATSDPPHAKVKTGELFF. The CDR3 DNA reads TGTGCCACCAGTGATCCCCCTCATGCAAAGGTGAAGACCGGGGAGCTGTTTTTT.

This chain joins TRBV7-6 and TRBJ2-2; D gene uncertain. CDR1 and CDR2 (germline): SGHVS, FNYEAQ. This CDR3 region has 15 residues. Trimming cost V 1 base and J 1 base, with 7 bases left between them. CDR3: CASSLEAVNTGELFF. The CDR3 coding sequence is TGTGCCAGCAGCTTAGAGGCAGTGAACACCGGGGAGCTGTTTTTT.

About this clonotype itself: Being one base from a much bigger clone, this may be a read error. The chain recombines TRBV10-3 with TRBJ2-5; 12 bases align to TRBD1. From germline, CDR1 is ENHRY and CDR2 SYGVKD. The length of the CDR3 is 15 residues. V lost 4 bases, J lost 4 bases, and 4 bases stayed unmatched. CDR3 region: CAISAGTGGTETQYF. Written as DNA, the CDR3 is TGTGCCATCAGTGCCGGGACAGGGGGCACAGAGACCCAGTACTTC.

This clonotype was recorded at least ten times. This chain uses TRBV2 with TRBJ2-2, with 13 bases identical to TRBD2. V lost 4 bases and J lost 4; bases outside the gene matches: 0. The CDR3 loop spans 15 amino acids. In germline, CDR1 is SNHLY, CDR2 FYNNEI. The CDR3 is CASSGTSGSTGELFF. Written as DNA, the CDR3 is TGTGCCAGCAGTGGGACTAGCGGGAGCACCGGGGAGCTGTTTTTT.

The chain recombines TRBV19 with TRBJ2-2; 10 bases align to TRBD2. Germline assignment: CDR1 LNHDA and CDR2 SQIVND (reference sequence). Unmatched junction bases numbered 9, after V lost 1 base and J lost 7 bases. The CDR3 runs to 17 residues. The CDR3 nucleotides are TGTGCCAGTAGTATAGTGGCCAGCGGGAGGGCCTACGGGGAGCTGTTTTTT. Protein sequence: CASSIVASGRAYGELFF.

This chain links TRBV28 with TRBJ1-1; TRBD1 might be the D (6 bases). The CDR3 spans 11 residues. The germline V gene has CDR1 MDHEN and CDR2 SYDVKM. V lost 6 bases, J lost 10 bases, and 12 bases lay in between. CDR3 residues: CASSPVGAAFF. CDR3 DNA: TGTGCCAGCAGCCCGGTGGGGGCAGCTTTCTTT.

This clonotype was seen at least ten times. This rearrangement joins TRBV28 to TRBJ2-5; D is undetermined. Trimming stripped 4 bases from V and 5 bases from J, with 8 bases between. From germline, CDR1 is MDHEN and CDR2 SYDVKM. This CDR3 region has 12 residues. The CDR3 nucleotides read TGTGCCAGCAGTTCCTCCGAGGAGACCCAGTACTTC. It is translated as CASSSSEETQYF. The full variable domain, with the rest looked up from reference TRBV28 and TRBJ2-5, is DVKVTQSSRYLVKRTGEKVFLECVQDMDHENMFWYRQDPGLGLRLIYFSYDVKMKEKGDIPEGYSVSREKKERFSLILESASTNQTSMYLCASSSSEETQYFGPGTRLLVL.

Concerning this clonotype: A much larger clone sits a single nucleotide away, making a read error possible. The chain carries TRBV3-1 and TRBJ2-5, with 7 bases that match TRBD2. The CDR3 has 14 amino acids. The V gene's germline CDR1 is LGHDT and CDR2 YNNKEL (reference sequence). The chain's CDR3 is CASSYPSGQETQHF. CDR3 bases: TGTGCCAGCAGCTACCCTAGCGGACAAGAGACCCAGCACTTC.